Listed below are T cell receptor beta chains from one sample, sequenced in a study of cytomegalovirus exposure and HLA in healthy donors. Generated by immunoSEQ multiplex PCR, the TCRdb table keeps only in-frame clones and is missing some. Here the sample spans roughly 160,000 clones, around 80% being singletons. The sequenced material came from PBMCs. These receptors were collected from a man aged 18 to 30 in good health and CMV-seropositive. Each CDR3 is given with its conserved first and last residue. D genes are given only for firm matches. Size tells how often a clone was seen (once, few, many) or the class of an expanded clone, and some rows leave it out.

abundance | d_gene | j_gene | v_gene | CDR3aa | CDR3nt
few | NA | TRBJ2-3 | TRBV7-6 | CASSLRTDLSTDTQYF | TGTGCCAGCAGCCTTCGGACAGACTTAAGCACAGATACGCAGTATTTT
NA | TRBD1 | TRBJ1-4 | TRBV7-9 | CASSLPAGTGGEKLFF | TGTGCCAGCAGCTTACCGGCCGGGACAGGGGGCGAAAAACTGTTTTTT
once | NA | TRBJ2-6 | TRBV4-1 | CASSPSGSSGANGLTF | TGCGCCAGCAGCCCAAGCGGGTCCTCTGGGGCCAACGGCCTGACTTTC
NA | NA | TRBJ1-6 | TRBV23-1 | CASSQSYRRSPLHF | TGCGCCAGCAGTCAATCTTACAGGCGTTCACCCCTCCACTTT
NA | NA | TRBJ2-7 | TRBV6-5 | CASSLRDSYYEQYF | TGTGCCAGCAGCCTAAGGGACTCCTACTACGAGCAGTACTTC
NA | TRBD2 | TRBJ2-5 | TRBV7-8 | CASSLDSASGRSYQETQYF | TGTGCCAGCAGCTTAGATTCGGCTAGCGGGAGGTCGTACCAAGAGACCCAGTACTTC
NA | TRBD2 | TRBJ2-1 | TRBV7-9 | CASSQRTSGGRWNEQFF | TGTGCCAGCAGCCAGCGGACTAGCGGGGGGCGTTGGAATGAGCAGTTCTTC
NA | TRBD2 | TRBJ2-1 | TRBV2 | CASSESLAGDGEQFF | TGTGCCAGCAGTGAATCTCTAGCGGGAGACGGGGAGCAGTTCTTC
NA | TRBD1 | TRBJ1-2 | TRBV27 | CASSLAGQAYGYTF | TGTGCCAGCAGTTTAGCGGGACAGGCCTATGGCTACACCTTC
NA | TRBD2 | TRBJ2-1 | TRBV29-1 | CSLRTSGGNEQFF | TGCAGCCTAAGGACTAGCGGGGGGAATGAGCAGTTCTTC
few | NA | TRBJ2-1 | TRBV5-1 | CASSFTRLPVNEQFF | TGCGCCAGCAGCTTTACGAGGCTTCCAGTTAATGAGCAGTTCTTC
once | TRBD1 | TRBJ2-7 | TRBV7-8 | CASSLTGGYEQYF | TGTGCCAGCAGCCTAACAGGGGGATACGAGCAGTACTTC
once | NA | TRBJ1-6 | TRBV11-1 | CASSFRERNSPLHF | TGTGCCAGCAGCTTCCGGGAACGTAATTCACCCCTCCACTTT
few | NA | TRBJ2-7 | TRBV11-2 | CASSFHVAYEQYF | TGTGCCAGCAGCTTTCACGTAGCCTACGAGCAGTACTTC
NA | TRBD2 | TRBJ2-5 | TRBV5-1 | CASSAEAGVWETQYF | TGCGCCAGCAGCGCTGAGGCGGGGGTCTGGGAGACCCAGTACTTC
NA | TRBD2 | TRBJ2-7 | TRBV10-3 | CAISAAQASGSGEQYF | TGTGCCATCAGTGCGGCCCAGGCTAGCGGGAGTGGCGAGCAGTACTTC
NA | NA | TRBJ1-5 | TRBV2 | CASSARGGNQPQHF | TGTGCCAGCAGTGCAAGGGGGGGGAATCAGCCCCAGCATTTT
NA | NA | TRBJ2-4 | TRBV11-2 | CASSPSPTLENIQYF | TGTGCCAGCAGCCCGAGCCCAACGTTGGAAAACATTCAGTACTTC
NA | TRBD1 | TRBJ2-7 | TRBV4-2 | CASSQTYLGQGQLYEQYF | TGTGCCAGCAGCCAGACTTACCTCGGACAGGGTCAACTATACGAGCAGTACTTC
NA | NA | TRBJ2-1 | TRBV6-5 | CASIDGEQPRNEQFF | TGTGCCAGCATAGATGGGGAGCAACCTCGCAATGAGCAGTTCTTC
NA | TRBD2 | TRBJ2-7 | TRBV2 | CASSEASTSDDEQYF | TGTGCCAGCAGTGAAGCGTCAACTAGCGACGACGAGCAGTACTTC
NA | NA | TRBJ1-4 | TRBV9 | CASSPRGGHEKLFF | TGTGCCAGCAGCCCGAGGGGGGGTCATGAAAAACTGTTTTTT
NA | TRBD1 | TRBJ1-6 | TRBV30 | CAWNNGDRHSPLHF | TGTGCCTGGAATAATGGGGACAGGCATTCACCCCTCCACTTT
NA | TRBD1 | TRBJ1-1 | TRBV6-5 | CASSYSTGEAFF | TGTGCCAGCAGTTACTCGACAGGGGAAGCTTTCTTT
once | TRBD1 | TRBJ2-1 | TRBV7-3 | CASSRYDRGNEQFF | TGTGCCAGCAGCCGTTATGACAGGGGCAATGAGCAGTTCTTC
NA | TRBD2 | TRBJ2-1 | TRBV5-1 | CASSLQAGSSYNEQFF | TGCGCCAGCAGCTTGCAAGCGGGGAGCTCCTACAATGAGCAGTTCTTC
NA | NA | TRBJ2-1 | TRBV6-1 | CASSEFYASYNEQFF | TGTGCCAGCAGTGAATTCTACGCTTCCTACAATGAGCAGTTCTTC
NA | NA | TRBJ1-2 | TRBV25-1 | CASKGDTLYGYTF | TGTGCCAGCAAAGGGGACACACTCTATGGCTACACCTTC
NA | NA | TRBJ2-5 | TRBV6-1 | CASSEGTRPETQYF | TGTGCCAGCAGTGAAGGGACACGTCCTGAGACCCAGTACTTC
NA | TRBD2 | TRBJ2-7 | TRBV5-5 | CASSRDPGLAYEQYF | TGTGCCAGCAGTCGAGATCCGGGACTAGCCTACGAGCAGTACTTC
NA | NA | TRBJ2-1 | TRBV19 | CASSKEGGSYNEQFF | TGTGCCAGTAGTAAAGAGGGAGGATCCTACAATGAGCAGTTCTTC
few | TRBD1 | TRBJ2-5 | TRBV5-6 | CASSPGQEFGETQYF | TGTGCCAGCAGCCCTGGACAGGAATTTGGAGAGACCCAGTACTTC
NA | TRBD2 | TRBJ2-2 | TRBV19 | CASTVPPHLGAGVLDTGELFF | TGTGCCAGTACCGTACCCCCGCATTTGGGAGCGGGAGTTTTGGACACCGGGGAGCTGTTTTTT
NA | NA | TRBJ1-2 | TRBV6-4 | CASRWTASSLGGYTF | TGTGCCAGCAGGTGGACAGCCTCCTCCCTCGGTGGCTACACCTTC
NA | TRBD2 | TRBJ2-3 | TRBV5-1 | CASSLAAWTDTQYF | TGCGCCAGCAGCCTAGCGGCGTGGACAGATACGCAGTATTTT
few | TRBD1 | TRBJ1-1 | TRBV2 | CASSGTGWGTEAFF | TGTGCCAGCAGCGGGACAGGGTGGGGCACTGAAGCTTTCTTT
NA | NA | TRBJ2-7 | TRBV7-8 | CASSLALQVGGYEQYF | TGTGCCAGCAGCTTAGCTCTTCAAGTGGGGGGTTACGAGCAGTACTTC
NA | TRBD2 | TRBJ2-7 | TRBV19 | CASSIVGLPSYEQYF | TGTGCCAGTAGTATAGTGGGACTACCCTCCTACGAGCAGTACTTC
once | TRBD2 | TRBJ2-3 | TRBV10-2 | CASSESGTSGRGTDTQYF | TGCGCCAGCAGTGAGTCCGGGACTAGCGGAAGAGGCACAGATACGCAGTATTTT
once | TRBD1 | TRBJ1-6 | TRBV7-3 | CASSPGTGVSSPLHF | TGTGCCAGCAGCCCCGGGACAGGGGTATCCTCACCCCTCCACTTT
NA | NA | TRBJ2-1 | TRBV27 | CASTFAGLSYNEQFF | TGTGCCAGCACCTTTGCAGGGCTCTCCTACAATGAGCAGTTCTTC
NA | NA | TRBJ1-2 | TRBV7-9 | CASSLGGLQNYGYTF | TGTGCCAGCAGCTTAGGGGGCCTTCAAAACTATGGCTACACCTTC
NA | NA | TRBJ1-4 | TRBV27 | CASSFRWGTNEKLFF | TGTGCCAGCAGTTTCAGGTGGGGCACTAATGAAAAACTGTTTTTT
few | TRBD1 | TRBJ2-5 | TRBV19 | CASSINRGETQYF | TGTGCCAGTAGTATTAACAGGGGAGAGACCCAGTACTTC
once | TRBD1 | TRBJ1-6 | TRBV19 | CASMRGQVRDSPLHF | TGTGCCAGTATGAGGGGACAGGTGCGTGATTCACCCCTCCACTTT
NA | TRBD1 | TRBJ1-1 | TRBV10-3 | CAITGQGPTEAFF | TGTGCCATCACTGGACAGGGCCCAACTGAAGCTTTCTTT
NA | NA | TRBJ2-3 | TRBV5-6 | CASSLGAGGGTDTQYF | TGTGCCAGCAGCTTGGGGGCAGGAGGAGGCACAGATACGCAGTATTTT
NA | TRBD2 | TRBJ2-1 | TRBV11-2 | CASSPRGDYNEQFF | TGTGCCAGCAGTCCCCGGGGGGATTACAATGAGCAGTTCTTC
NA | TRBD2 | TRBJ2-2 | TRBV4-1 | CASSQAGGRTGELFF | TGCGCCAGCAGCCAAGCGGGAGGGCGTACCGGGGAGCTGTTTTTT
NA | NA | TRBJ1-4 | TRBV13 | CASSRTPGTNEKLFF | TGTGCCAGCAGCCGTACTCCCGGGACTAATGAAAAACTGTTTTTT
NA | NA | TRBJ1-1 | TRBV30 | CAWSPSVLNTEAFF | TGTGCCTGGAGTCCGTCCGTGTTGAACACTGAAGCTTTCTTT
once | NA | TRBJ1-1 | TRBV5-1 | CASSLVGVMNTEAFF | TGCGCCAGCAGCTTGGTCGGGGTCATGAACACTGAAGCTTTCTTT
NA | NA | TRBJ2-7 | TRBV18 | CASSGGTYEQYF | TGTGCCAGCTCAGGAGGTACCTACGAGCAGTACTTC
NA | TRBD1 | TRBJ1-2 | TRBV2 | CASRDRGYANYGYTF | TGTGCCAGCAGGGACAGGGGATACGCTAACTATGGCTACACCTTC
NA | TRBD2 | TRBJ2-1 | TRBV18 | CASSPSLQREVTQSFF | TGTGCCAGCTCACCAAGTCTTCAGCGGGAGGTGACGCAATCGTTCTTC
NA | TRBD1 | TRBJ2-7 | TRBV27 | CASSRGQGRREQYF | TGTGCCAGCAGCCGAGGACAGGGGAGGCGCGAGCAGTACTTC
NA | NA | TRBJ2-5 | TRBV11-2 | CASGLKPKEGYETQYF | TGTGCCAGCGGCTTAAAGCCGAAGGAGGGATATGAGACCCAGTACTTC